The 27 T cell receptor beta chains in this list originate from one sample, sequenced in a study of shared clonotypes between healthy human individuals. Clones were sequenced by immunoSEQ multiplex PCR, and TCRdb holds only the in-frame ones, with some missing. The sample has millions of clones; roughly 94% are singletons. Sample: naive CD4+ T cells sorted from blood. Subset in this sample: CD45RA+ positively selected. These receptors all come from a man aged 18 to 30 in good health.

The V gene is TRBV5-1, the J gene TRBJ1-1; 10 bases are shared with TRBD1. CDR3 size: 15 residues. Germline CDR1 and CDR2: SGHRS and YFSETQ. After removal of 4 bases from V and 1 base from J, the junction contained 4 bases not matched to a gene. CDR3 in amino acids: CASSPWDRGNTEAFF. The CDR3 bases are TGCGCCAGCAGCCCGTGGGACAGGGGGAACACTGAAGCTTTCTTT.

The chain uses TRBV11-2 and TRBJ1-3, with unresolved D. Trimming took off 1 base at V and 0 bases at J, with 10 bases between the two ends. CDR3 length: 16 residues. Germline CDR1 is SGHAT and CDR2 is FQNNGV. The CDR3 reads CASSLGLPSSGNTIYF. CDR3 DNA: TGTGCCAGCAGCTTAGGACTCCCGAGCTCTGGAAACACCATATATTTT.

The rearrangement links TRBV15 to TRBJ2-7; 7 nucleotides align to TRBD1. The CDR3 runs 15 residues. Germline CDR1 reads LNHNV; CDR2 reads YYDKDF (reference sequence). The trim removed 5 bases at V and 2 bases at J, leaving 9 bases unmatched. The DNA for the CDR3 is TGTGCCACCAGCCCATATCTGGGACAGACCTACGAGCAGTACTTC. Its protein product is CATSPYLGQTYEQYF.

This chain joins TRBV28 and TRBJ1-5, with TRBD1 matching 8 bases. V dropped 10 bases and J dropped 4; count of bases not matched to a gene: 3. CDR1 is MDHEN and CDR2 is SYDVKM in the germline V gene. CDR3 length: 12 amino acids. In DNA form, the CDR3 reads TGTGCCACTGACAGGGGAAATCAGCCCCAGCATTTT. Protein sequence: CATDRGNQPQHF.

As DNA, the CDR3 is TGTGCCAGCTCACCAGGCGGGGGCCCGACCGGGGAGCTGTTTTTT. This translates into CASSPGGGPTGELFF. This chain connects TRBV18 to TRBJ2-2, with a weak D call TRBD2 (7 bases). The CDR3 runs 15 residues. V lost 2 bases and J 5 bases, leaving 12 bases between the germline ends. Germline V gene lookup returns CDR1 KGHSH and CDR2 LQKENI.

The DNA of the CDR3 is TGTGCCTGGAGTGTACAGGGAATCCCCTTCAATCAGCCCCAGCATTTT. Its protein product is CAWSVQGIPFNQPQHF. This chain links TRBV30 with TRBJ1-5; perhaps TRBD1 as D (6 bases). The germline V gene has CDR1 GTSNPN and CDR2 SVGIG (reference sequence). CDR3 length: 16 residues. V was trimmed by 0 bases and J by 3 bases, leaving 15 bases between them.

With respect to this clone: Other DNA variants within this sample encode the same CDR3. The chain carries TRBV18 and TRBJ1-5; the D is unclear. Deletions cut 3 bases from V and 4 bases from J, with 7 bases between. The CDR3 has 13 residues. Per germline, CDR1 KGHSH and CDR2 LQKENI. The CDR3 is CASSPSGNQPQHF. Written as DNA, the CDR3 is TGTGCCAGCTCACCCTCGGGGAATCAGCCCCAGCATTTT.

The rearrangement links TRBV30 to TRBJ2-1, with D possibly called TRBD1 or TRBD2 (5 bases each). This CDR3 is built from 15 residues. With 0 bases removed from V and 1 base from J, the gap between germline ends came to 10 bases. Germline CDR1 GTSNPN, CDR2 SVGIG (reference sequence). The CDR3 coding sequence is TGTGCCTGGAGTGTACGGGGCCTTTCCTACAATGAGCAGTTCTTC. Its protein is CAWSVRGLSYNEQFF.

Details on this clone: A much larger clone sits a single nucleotide away, making a read error possible. This chain connects TRBV7-2 to TRBJ2-2, with D perhaps given as TRBD1 or TRBD2 (5 bases each). In germline, CDR1 is SGHTA, CDR2 FQGNSA. This CDR3 is built from 15 residues. V lost 6 bases and J lost 0, with 11 bases in between. For the CDR3, the DNA is TGTGCCAGCAGTACCGGGACGGCGAACACCGGGGAGCTGTTTTTT. Its translation is CASSTGTANTGELFF.

This chain joins TRBV2 and TRBJ1-5; tentative D call: TRBD1 (5 bases). Per germline, CDR1 SNHLY and CDR2 FYNNEI. This CDR3 spans 16 amino acids. V lost 6 bases and J 3 bases, leaving 18 bases between the germline ends. In nucleotides, the CDR3 is TGTGCCAGCAGGGGCGGAGAAGAGGGGCTCAATCAGCCCCAGCATTTT. Translating gives CASRGGEEGLNQPQHF.

The rearrangement uses TRBV7-2 and TRBJ1-3; 9 bases align to TRBD1. The length of the CDR3 is 15 residues. The V gene end was trimmed by 3 bases and the J gene end by 4 bases; junction bases not matched to a gene: 4. CDR1 is SGHTA, CDR2 FQGNSA, per germline. The chain's CDR3 is CASSLDRGGGNTIYF. DNA for the CDR3: TGTGCCAGCAGCTTGGACAGGGGAGGCGGAAACACCATATATTTT. The complete variable domain, with remaining parts taken from reference TRBV7-2 and TRBJ1-3, reads GAGVSQSPSNKVTEKGKDVELRCDPISGHTALYWYRQSLGQGLEFLIYFQGNSAPDKSGLPSDRFSAERTGGSVSTLTIQRTQQEDSAVYLCASSLDRGGGNTIYFGEGSWLTVV.

The V and J genes are TRBV4-3 and TRBJ2-2, with 7 bases lining up with TRBD2. Trimming removed 4 bases from V and 5 bases from J; junction bases left unmatched: 10. The CDR3 contains 16 residues. Germline assignment: CDR1 LGHNA and CDR2 YSLEER. Written as DNA, the CDR3 is TGCGCCAGCAGCCCTTCGCGCGGGAGTGGGACCGGGGAGCTGTTTTTT. Translation: CASSPSRGSGTGELFF.

V and J are TRBV28 and TRBJ1-1; weak D call: TRBD1 (5 bases). Deletions cut 6 bases from V and 4 bases from J, with 21 bases between. This CDR3 region has 16 residues. Germline loops: CDR1 MDHEN, CDR2 SYDVKM. CDR3 DNA sequence: TGTGCCAGCAGCCTGTGGGGAGGGGTAAGGATCACTGAAGCTTTCTTT. Translation: CASSLWGGVRITEAFF.

V usage is TRBV5-1 and J usage is TRBJ1-2; the D gene is possibly TRBD1 (6 bases). Trimming cost V 1 base and J 7 bases, with 17 bases left between them. This CDR3 is 15 amino acids long. Germline assignment: CDR1 SGHRS and CDR2 YFSETQ. CDR3 amino acids: CASSLIGPQQGGYTF. The CDR3 nucleotides are TGCGCCAGCAGCTTGATCGGGCCACAACAGGGTGGCTACACCTTC. Combining the CDR3 with reference TRBV5-1 and TRBJ1-2 gives the whole variable domain KAGVTQTPRYLIKTRGQQVTLSCSPISGHRSVSWYQQTPGQGLQFLFEYFSETQRNKGNFPGRFSGRQFSNSRSEMNVSTLELGDSALYLCASSLIGPQQGGYTFGSGTRLTVV.

Note on this clone: This specimen includes other DNA sequences encoding the same CDR3. The V and J genes are TRBV5-1 and TRBJ2-1; D is undetermined. This CDR3 is 16 amino acids long. Germline assignment: CDR1 SGHRS and CDR2 YFSETQ. Trimming took off 0 bases at V and 1 base at J, with 11 bases between the two ends. CDR3 sequence: CASSLEVGSSYNEQFF. CDR3 in DNA: TGCGCCAGCAGCTTGGAGGTCGGGTCATCCTACAATGAGCAGTTCTTC. Complete variable domain (other parts from reference TRBV5-1 and TRBJ2-1): KAGVTQTPRYLIKTRGQQVTLSCSPISGHRSVSWYQQTPGQGLQFLFEYFSETQRNKGNFPGRFSGRQFSNSRSEMNVSTLELGDSALYLCASSLEVGSSYNEQFFGPGTRLTVL.

This chain links TRBV27 with TRBJ1-2; D is uncertain. The CDR3 length is 13 residues. The germline V gene has CDR1 MNHEY and CDR2 SMNVEV (reference sequence). The V and J ends lost 5 bases and 4 bases respectively, with 11 bases between them. This chain's CDR3 is CASSPRSSYGYTF. The CDR3 coding sequence is TGTGCCAGCAGTCCCCGTTCGTCCTATGGCTACACCTTC.

With regard to this clone: A much bigger clone sits one base away, suggesting this may be a read error. The V call is TRBV4-1, the J call TRBJ2-5; the D is unclear. Trimming stripped 3 bases from V and 7 bases from J, with 21 bases between. This CDR3 has 16 amino acids. The V gene's germline CDR1 is MGHRA and CDR2 YSYEKL. The CDR3 nucleotides are TGCGCCAGCAGCCAGCAAAAGGTCAGCGCGCCGGGGACCCAGTACTTC. Its translation: CASSQQKVSAPGTQYF.

This clone was detected once. The chain couples TRBV7-8 to TRBJ1-2; no clear D. Germline CDR1 and CDR2: SGHVS and FQNEAQ. This CDR3 has 11 residues. V shed 4 bases and J shed 4 bases, with 4 bases lying between them. CDR3: CASSSTYGYTF. The CDR3 coding sequence is TGTGCCAGCAGCTCGACCTATGGCTACACCTTC.

The chain employs TRBV28 and TRBJ2-3; D is uncertain. The CDR3 has 14 amino acids. Germline V lookup: CDR1 MDHEN, CDR2 SYDVKM. The V end was cut by 7 bases, the J end by 2 bases, with 13 bases between. CDR3 in amino acids: CASTKGIPTDTQYF. DNA for the CDR3: TGTGCCAGCACTAAAGGGATCCCCACAGATACGCAGTATTTT.

V and J are TRBV28 and TRBJ2-7; 7 bases fit TRBD1. The germline V gene has CDR1 MDHEN and CDR2 SYDVKM. CDR3 size: 14 residues. With 7 bases clipped from V and 3 bases from J, the junction kept 9 bases outside the gene matches. The CDR3 DNA is TGTGCCAGCATCCCGGGACAGCGGTTCTACGAGCAGTACTTC. This codes for CASIPGQRFYEQYF.

As concerns this clone: Other DNA sequences from this sample encode an identical CDR3 as well. The rearrangement joins TRBV18 to TRBJ2-1; D could derive from TRBD1 or TRBD2 (6 bases each). Germline loops: CDR1 KGHSH, CDR2 LQKENI. The CDR3 runs 15 residues. V was trimmed by 0 bases and J by 2 bases, leaving 8 bases between them. CDR3 amino acids: CASSPPGGPYNEQFF. For the CDR3, the DNA is TGTGCCAGCTCACCACCGGGGGGCCCCTACAATGAGCAGTTCTTC. The full variable domain, in which reference TRBV18 and TRBJ2-1 provide the parts outside the CDR3, is NAGVMQNPRHLVRRRGQEARLRCSPMKGHSHVYWYRQLPEEGLKFMVYLQKENIIDESGMPKERFSAEFPKEGPSILRIQQVVRGDSAAYFCASSPPGGPYNEQFFGPGTRLTVL.

V and J are TRBV10-3 and TRBJ2-2; 8 nucleotides line up with TRBD1. CDR1 and CDR2 from the germline V gene are ENHRY and SYGVKD. V was clipped by 6 bases and J by 1 base; unmatched bases: 4. The CDR3 has 15 amino acids. CDR3 sequence reads: CAISAGTGNTGELFF. CDR3 coding DNA: TGTGCCATCAGCGCCGGGACAGGGAACACCGGGGAGCTGTTTTTT.

The gene calls are TRBV28 and TRBJ2-4, with a weak D call TRBD2 (5 bases). Trimming took 7 bases from V and 7 from J, leaving 29 bases between them. The germline CDR1 and CDR2 sequences are MDHEN and SYDVKM. This CDR3 region has 18 residues. Here the CDR3 reads CASTQYRDPPPVRNIQYF. CDR3 nucleotides: TGTGCCAGCACCCAATACCGGGATCCCCCCCCGGTCCGGAACATTCAGTACTTC.

V is TRBV12-1 and J is TRBJ2-1. TRBV12-1 corresponds to a pseudogene. The length of the CDR3 is 16 residues. CDR3 sequence (DNA): TGTGCCAGCAGCAACTTCCGGGACCCCCTCCCGGATGAGCAGTTCTTC. Translation: CASSNFRDPLPDEQFF.

Remarks on this clone: The sample carries other DNA sequences with the same CDR3. The chain combines TRBV18 with TRBJ1-3; no firm D call. Germline values: CDR1 KGHSH, CDR2 LQKENI. V was shortened by 2 bases and J by 0 bases, with 5 bases between the two germline ends. The CDR3 has 14 residues. CDR3 loop: CASSPSDSGNTIYF. DNA of the CDR3: TGTGCCAGCTCACCATCGGACTCTGGAAACACCATATATTTT.

The rearrangement uses TRBV10-2 and TRBJ2-3, with 13 bases fitting TRBD2. This CDR3 is 16 amino acids long. V lost 3 bases to trimming and J lost 5 bases; unmatched junction nucleotides: 5. Germline V lookup: CDR1 WSHSY, CDR2 SAAADI. The CDR3 DNA is TGCGCCAGCAGTGATGGGACTAGCGGGGAGGGAGATACGCAGTATTTT. Protein: CASSDGTSGEGDTQYF.

A few counts support this clone. V and J are TRBV10-3 and TRBJ1-5; no clear D. V was trimmed by 7 bases and J by 0 bases, leaving 7 bases between them. Germline V lookup: CDR1 ENHRY, CDR2 SYGVKD. CDR3 size: 13 residues. CDR3 coding DNA: TGTGCCATCAATGGGGATAGCAATCAGCCCCAGCATTTT. It is translated as CAINGDSNQPQHF.